Listed below are T cell receptor beta chains from one sample, sequenced in a study of blood T cell repertoires in COVID-19. Clones were read by immunoSEQ multiplex PCR, and TCRdb kept only the in-frame ones, dropping some. Seen here are approximately 270,000 clones, around nine tenths observed once, and the top ten hold approximately 9.7%. The sequenced sample was peripheral blood. Receptors originate from a man in his forties with active or convalescent COVID-19. CDR3s include the opening cysteine and the closing phenylalanine or tryptophan.

CDR3 protein: CASSDSGINEKLFF
J gene: TRBJ1-4
V gene: TRBV2

CDR3 protein: CASRDPRGGNTIYF
J gene: TRBJ1-3
V gene: TRBV19

CDR3 protein: CASSKLSAHGYTF
J gene: TRBJ1-2
V gene: TRBV5-1

CDR3 protein: CASSLQTGLSGTEAFF
J gene: TRBJ1-1
V gene: TRBV5-1

CDR3 protein: CASRVTSGDPDTQYF
J gene: TRBJ2-3
V gene: TRBV2

CDR3 protein: CASTGTGELFF
J gene: TRBJ2-2
V gene: TRBV25-1

CDR3 protein: CASSLAHAGQGHQPQHF
J gene: TRBJ1-5
V gene: TRBV7-6

CDR3 protein: CASKGRESYEQYF
J gene: TRBJ2-7
V gene: TRBV2

CDR3 protein: CASSLRGQNTGELFF
J gene: TRBJ2-2
V gene: TRBV5-1

CDR3 protein: CASSQASGTDTQYF
J gene: TRBJ2-3
V gene: TRBV4-1

CDR3 protein: CASSLGDRHNQPQHF
J gene: TRBJ1-5
V gene: TRBV11-2

CDR3 protein: CAWSVGNSGNTIYF
J gene: TRBJ1-3
V gene: TRBV30

CDR3 protein: CASSGQGAVNEKLFF
J gene: TRBJ1-4
V gene: TRBV5-1

CDR3 protein: CASSFGGSGETQYF
J gene: TRBJ2-5
V gene: TRBV13

CDR3 protein: CASSPPGQGSSYNSPLHF
J gene: TRBJ1-6
V gene: TRBV23-1

CDR3 protein: CASTKAGANTGELFF
J gene: TRBJ2-2
V gene: TRBV19

CDR3 protein: CASSYPRGATYEQYF
J gene: TRBJ2-7
V gene: TRBV6-5

CDR3 protein: CASSLRASVIVPDTQYF
J gene: TRBJ2-3
V gene: TRBV27

CDR3 protein: CASSLRSGTYNEQFF
J gene: TRBJ2-1
V gene: TRBV5-1

CDR3 protein: CASSQRGMNTEAFF
J gene: TRBJ1-1
V gene: TRBV4-1

CDR3 protein: CASSFLAGTNNEQFF
J gene: TRBJ2-1
V gene: TRBV28

CDR3 protein: CASSLRAGGPTNEQYF
J gene: TRBJ2-7
V gene: TRBV5-5

CDR3 protein: CASSLLGAGTAGANVLTF
J gene: TRBJ2-6
V gene: TRBV7-3

CDR3 protein: CASSLDTSETIRYEQYF
J gene: TRBJ2-7
V gene: TRBV7-9

CDR3 protein: CASSYKTGSGNTIYF
J gene: TRBJ1-3
V gene: TRBV6-5

CDR3 protein: CSVADRGSYGYTF
J gene: TRBJ1-2
V gene: TRBV29-1

CDR3 protein: CASSTPQEGEQYF
J gene: TRBJ2-7
V gene: TRBV11-3

CDR3 protein: CASSTQEESYNEQFF
J gene: TRBJ2-1
V gene: TRBV7-6

CDR3 protein: CASSGRQGLNEQFF
J gene: TRBJ2-1
V gene: TRBV19

CDR3 protein: CAIRTSGETDTQYF
J gene: TRBJ2-3
V gene: TRBV24-1

CDR3 protein: CASSLPGQGISPLHF
J gene: TRBJ1-6
V gene: TRBV28

CDR3 protein: CASSEVLRTGGQPQHF
J gene: TRBJ1-5
V gene: TRBV2

CDR3 protein: CAWSGEAGGLDTQYF
J gene: TRBJ2-3
V gene: TRBV30

CDR3 protein: CASSPGGQRNTGELFF
J gene: TRBJ2-2
V gene: TRBV5-4

CDR3 protein: CASSDREGADTQYF
J gene: TRBJ2-3
V gene: TRBV6-1

CDR3 protein: CASSPIAGELTDTQYF
J gene: TRBJ2-3
V gene: TRBV13